The TCR beta chain described here comes from a study of blood T cells in healthy people across ages. Broader study findings: Observed TCR beta diversity per million T cells went down as age went up. This fall followed a roughly linear course with age. Long-lived donors carried more naive CD4+ cells and greater diversity than aged donors. The unknown donor CMV status may have confounded expanded clonotype changes.

CDR1 is SGHTA, CDR2 FQGNSA, per germline. The CDR3 has 17 amino acids. V lost 5 bases to trimming and J lost 5 bases; unmatched junction nucleotides: 17. The authors ran a second PCR of 7 to 11 cycles using a sample-barcoded 5' primer and a J-beta primer mix. MiXCR was run by TCRdb on the 5' RACE reads, yielding one entry per CDR3 protein. The sample holds hundreds of thousands of distinct CDR3 sequences, roughly 21% seen once. Note on this clonotype: Its antigen is still unknown.

The clonotype originates from a man aged 65 to 79 in good health. Sequenced material: blood. The V call is TRBV7-2, the J call TRBJ1-2; 7 bases are shared with TRBD1. The CDR3 nucleotides read TGTGCCAGCAGCCCCCCGGCAGGGGGTAGGGGACGTTATGGCTACACCTTC. Its protein is CASSPPAGGRGRYGYTF.